This TCR beta chain appears in the sequencing data of a study of shared clonotypes between healthy human individuals. TCRdb keeps only in-frame clones here, not all; method: immunoSEQ multiplex PCR. Here the sample spans roughly 1.5 million clones, under 99% being singletons. The sequenced sample consisted of naive CD4+ T cells sorted from blood. As for subset: CD45RA+ positively selected. The TCR comes from a man in his thirties or forties in good health.

CDR3 amino acids: CASSPSGSGVEAFF. The CDR3 nucleotides read TGTGCCAGCTCACCATCAGGGAGCGGGGTTGAAGCTTTCTTT. The V call is TRBV18, the J call TRBJ1-1, with D tentatively TRBD1 (5 bases). The CDR3 contains 14 residues. Germline CDR1 is KGHSH and CDR2 is LQKENI. Trimming pared 2 bases from V and 7 bases from J, leaving 14 bases between.